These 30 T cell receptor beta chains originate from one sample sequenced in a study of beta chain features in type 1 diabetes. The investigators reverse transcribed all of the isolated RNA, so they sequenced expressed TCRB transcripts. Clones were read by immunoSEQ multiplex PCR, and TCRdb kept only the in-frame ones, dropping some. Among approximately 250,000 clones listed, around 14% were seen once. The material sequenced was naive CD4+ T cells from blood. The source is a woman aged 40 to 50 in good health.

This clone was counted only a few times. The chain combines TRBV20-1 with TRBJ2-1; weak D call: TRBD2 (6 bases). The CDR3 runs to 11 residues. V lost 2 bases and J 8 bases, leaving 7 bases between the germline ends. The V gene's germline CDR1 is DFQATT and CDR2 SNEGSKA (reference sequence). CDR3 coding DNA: TGCAGTGCTAGATGGGGGGATGAGCAGTTCTTC. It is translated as CSARWGDEQFF.

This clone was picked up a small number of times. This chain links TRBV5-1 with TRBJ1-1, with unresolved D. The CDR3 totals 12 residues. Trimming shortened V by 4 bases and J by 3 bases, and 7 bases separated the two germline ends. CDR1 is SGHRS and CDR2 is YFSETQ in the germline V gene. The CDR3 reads CASSPGDTEAFF. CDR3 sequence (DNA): TGCGCCAGCAGCCCCGGGGACACTGAAGCTTTCTTT. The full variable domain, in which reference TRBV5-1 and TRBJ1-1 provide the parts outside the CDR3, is KAGVTQTPRYLIKTRGQQVTLSCSPISGHRSVSWYQQTPGQGLQFLFEYFSETQRNKGNFPGRFSGRQFSNSRSEMNVSTLELGDSALYLCASSPGDTEAFFGQGTRLTVV.

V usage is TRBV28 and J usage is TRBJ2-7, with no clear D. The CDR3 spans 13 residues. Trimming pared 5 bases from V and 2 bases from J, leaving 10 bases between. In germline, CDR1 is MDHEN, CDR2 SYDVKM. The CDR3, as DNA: TGTGCCAGCAGTATGACACCAGCCTACGAGCAGTACTTC. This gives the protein CASSMTPAYEQYF.

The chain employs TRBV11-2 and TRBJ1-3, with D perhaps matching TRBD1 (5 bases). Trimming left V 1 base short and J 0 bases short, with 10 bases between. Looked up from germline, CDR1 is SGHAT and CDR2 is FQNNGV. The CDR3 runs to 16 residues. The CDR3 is CASSLVAGGSGNTIYF. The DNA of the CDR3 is TGTGCCAGCAGCTTAGTAGCCGGGGGCTCTGGAAACACCATATATTTT.

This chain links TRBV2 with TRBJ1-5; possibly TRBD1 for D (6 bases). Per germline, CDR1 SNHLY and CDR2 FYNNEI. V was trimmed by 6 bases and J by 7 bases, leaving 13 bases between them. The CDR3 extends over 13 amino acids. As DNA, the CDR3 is TGTGCCAGCAGCTCAGGGGTTTTACAGCCCCAGCATTTT. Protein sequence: CASSSGVLQPQHF.

The CDR3 is CASSQDRFLSYEQYF. As DNA, the CDR3 is TGCGCCAGCAGCCAAGATCGGTTCCTCTCCTACGAGCAGTACTTC. The V gene is TRBV4-3, the J gene TRBJ2-7; D call uncertain. The length of the CDR3 is 15 residues. Deletions cut 0 bases from V and 0 bases from J, with 9 bases between. CDR1 is LGHNA and CDR2 is YSLEER in the germline V gene.

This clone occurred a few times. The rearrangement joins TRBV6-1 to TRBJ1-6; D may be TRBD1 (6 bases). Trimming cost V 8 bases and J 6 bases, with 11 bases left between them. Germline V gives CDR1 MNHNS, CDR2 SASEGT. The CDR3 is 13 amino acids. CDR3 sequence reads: CASWGRGNSPLHF. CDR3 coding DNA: TGTGCCAGCTGGGGCAGGGGTAATTCACCCCTCCACTTT.

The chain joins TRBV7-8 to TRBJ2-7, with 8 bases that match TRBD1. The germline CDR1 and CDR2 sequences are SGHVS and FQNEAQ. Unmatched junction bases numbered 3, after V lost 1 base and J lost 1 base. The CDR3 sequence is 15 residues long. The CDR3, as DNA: TGTGCCAGCAGCTTAGGGGACAGGACGTCCTACGAGCAGTACTTC. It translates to CASSLGDRTSYEQYF.

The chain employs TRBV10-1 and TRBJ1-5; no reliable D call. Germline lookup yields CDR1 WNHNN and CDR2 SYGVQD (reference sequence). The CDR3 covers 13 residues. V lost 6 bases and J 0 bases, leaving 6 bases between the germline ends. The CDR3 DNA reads TGCGCCAGCAGCGCGGATAGCAATCAGCCCCAGCATTTT. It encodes CASSADSNQPQHF.

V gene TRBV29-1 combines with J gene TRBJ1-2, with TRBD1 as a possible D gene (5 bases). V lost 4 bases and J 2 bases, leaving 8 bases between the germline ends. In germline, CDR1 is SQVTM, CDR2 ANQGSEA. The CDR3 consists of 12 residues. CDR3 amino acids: CSVGTTNYGYTF. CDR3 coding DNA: TGCAGCGTTGGGACAACAAACTATGGCTACACCTTC.

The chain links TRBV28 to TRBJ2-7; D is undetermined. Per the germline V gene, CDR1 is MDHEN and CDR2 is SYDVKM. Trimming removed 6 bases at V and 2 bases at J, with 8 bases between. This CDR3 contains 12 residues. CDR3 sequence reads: CASSGGTYEQYF. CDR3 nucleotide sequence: TGTGCCAGCAGCGGCGGTACCTACGAGCAGTACTTC.

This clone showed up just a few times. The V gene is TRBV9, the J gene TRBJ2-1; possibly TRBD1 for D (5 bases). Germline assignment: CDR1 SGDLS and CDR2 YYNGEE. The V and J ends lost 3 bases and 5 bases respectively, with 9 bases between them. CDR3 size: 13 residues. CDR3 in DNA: TGTGCCAGCAGCGAGGGGCCTCACAATGAGCAGTTCTTC. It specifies CASSEGPHNEQFF. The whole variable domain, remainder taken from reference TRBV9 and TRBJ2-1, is DSGVTQTPKHLITATGQRVTLRCSPRSGDLSVYWYQQSLDQGLQFLIQYYNGEERAKGNILERFSAQQFPDLHSELNLSSLELGDSALYFCASSEGPHNEQFFGPGTRLTVL.

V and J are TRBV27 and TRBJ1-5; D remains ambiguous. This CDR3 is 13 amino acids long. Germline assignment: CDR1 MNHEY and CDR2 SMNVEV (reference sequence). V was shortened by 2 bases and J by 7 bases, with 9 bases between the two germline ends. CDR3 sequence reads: CASSLQAGQPQHF. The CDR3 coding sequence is TGTGCCAGCAGTTTACAGGCTGGCCAGCCCCAGCATTTT.

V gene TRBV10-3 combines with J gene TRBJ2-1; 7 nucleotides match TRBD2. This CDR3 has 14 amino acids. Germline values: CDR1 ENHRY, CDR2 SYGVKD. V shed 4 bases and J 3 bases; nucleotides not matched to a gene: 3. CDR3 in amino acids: CAISGASGYNEQFF. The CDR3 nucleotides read TGTGCCATCAGTGGGGCTAGCGGCTACAATGAGCAGTTCTTC.

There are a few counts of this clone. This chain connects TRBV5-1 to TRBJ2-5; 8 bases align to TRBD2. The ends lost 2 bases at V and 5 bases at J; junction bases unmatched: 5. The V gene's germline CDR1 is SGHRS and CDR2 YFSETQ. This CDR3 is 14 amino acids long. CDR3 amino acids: CASSFSGNAETQYF. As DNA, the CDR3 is TGCGCCAGCAGCTTTAGCGGGAACGCCGAGACCCAGTACTTC. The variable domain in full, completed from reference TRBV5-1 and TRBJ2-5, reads KAGVTQTPRYLIKTRGQQVTLSCSPISGHRSVSWYQQTPGQGLQFLFEYFSETQRNKGNFPGRFSGRQFSNSRSEMNVSTLELGDSALYLCASSFSGNAETQYFGPGTRLLVL.

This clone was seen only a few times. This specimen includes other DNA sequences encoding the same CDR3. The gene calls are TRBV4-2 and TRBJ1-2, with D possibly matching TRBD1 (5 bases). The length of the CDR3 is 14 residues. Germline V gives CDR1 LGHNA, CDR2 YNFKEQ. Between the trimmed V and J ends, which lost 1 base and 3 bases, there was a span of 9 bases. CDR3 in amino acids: CASSQGSGDYGYTF. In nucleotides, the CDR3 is TGTGCCAGCAGCCAAGGGTCGGGGGACTATGGCTACACCTTC.

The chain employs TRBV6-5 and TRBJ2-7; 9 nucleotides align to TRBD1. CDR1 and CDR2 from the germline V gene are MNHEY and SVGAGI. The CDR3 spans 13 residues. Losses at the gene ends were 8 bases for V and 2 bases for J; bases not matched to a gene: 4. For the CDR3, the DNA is TGTGCCAGCTCCGGGACAGGGCCCTACGAGCAGTACTTC. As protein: CASSGTGPYEQYF.

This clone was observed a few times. This chain's CDR3 is CASSLLAGMNEQFF. The DNA of the CDR3 is TGTGCCAGCAGTTTACTAGCGGGGATGAATGAGCAGTTCTTC. The V and J genes are TRBV6-5 and TRBJ2-1, with 10 bases lining up with TRBD2. The CDR3 consists of 14 residues. The trim removed 4 bases at V and 7 bases at J, leaving 4 bases unmatched. Germline V CDR1 and CDR2: MNHEY, SVGAGI.

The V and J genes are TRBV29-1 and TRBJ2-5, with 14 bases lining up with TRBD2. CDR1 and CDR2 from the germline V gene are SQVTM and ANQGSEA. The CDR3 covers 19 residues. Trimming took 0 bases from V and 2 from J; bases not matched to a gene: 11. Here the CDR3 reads CSVEEGGTSGGGLQETQYF. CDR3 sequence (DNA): TGCAGCGTTGAAGAGGGGGGGACTAGCGGGGGAGGTCTTCAAGAGACCCAGTACTTC.

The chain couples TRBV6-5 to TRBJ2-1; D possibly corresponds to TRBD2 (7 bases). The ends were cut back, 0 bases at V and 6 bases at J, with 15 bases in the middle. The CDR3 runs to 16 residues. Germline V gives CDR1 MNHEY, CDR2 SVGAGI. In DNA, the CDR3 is TGTGCCAGCAGTTACTCGAGACGGGGGGCACTCAATGAGCAGTTCTTC. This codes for CASSYSRRGALNEQFF.

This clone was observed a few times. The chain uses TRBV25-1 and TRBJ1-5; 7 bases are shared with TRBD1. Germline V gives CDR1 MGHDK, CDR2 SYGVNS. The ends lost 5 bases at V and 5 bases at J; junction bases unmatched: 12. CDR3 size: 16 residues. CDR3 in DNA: TGTGCCAGCAGTTCGTCCAAGACAGGGATCCATCAGCCCCAGCATTTT. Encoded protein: CASSSSKTGIHQPQHF.

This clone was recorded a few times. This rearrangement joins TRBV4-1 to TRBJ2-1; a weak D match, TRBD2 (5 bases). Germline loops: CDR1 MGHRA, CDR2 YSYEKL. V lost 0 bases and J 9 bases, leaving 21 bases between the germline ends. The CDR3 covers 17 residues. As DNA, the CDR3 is TGCGCCAGCAGCCAAGAGATCTTAACAGCCGGAGAGGGTGAGCAGTTCTTC. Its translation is CASSQEILTAGEGEQFF.

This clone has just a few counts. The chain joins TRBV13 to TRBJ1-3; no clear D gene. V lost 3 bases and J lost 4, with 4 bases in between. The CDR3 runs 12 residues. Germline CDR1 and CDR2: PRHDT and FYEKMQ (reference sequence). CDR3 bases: TGTGCCAGCAGCTTCCCGGGAAACACCATATATTTT. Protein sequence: CASSFPGNTIYF. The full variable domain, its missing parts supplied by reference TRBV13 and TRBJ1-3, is AAGVIQSPRHLIKEKRETATLKCYPIPRHDTVYWYQQGPGQDPQFLISFYEKMQSDKGSIPDRFSAQQFSDYHSELNMSSLELGDSALYFCASSFPGNTIYFGEGSWLTVV.

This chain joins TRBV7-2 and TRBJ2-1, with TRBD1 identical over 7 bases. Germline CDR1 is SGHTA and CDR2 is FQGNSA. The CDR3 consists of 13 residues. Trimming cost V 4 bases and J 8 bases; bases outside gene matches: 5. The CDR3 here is CASSSRQGYEQFF. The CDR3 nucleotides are TGTGCCAGCAGCTCTCGACAGGGTTATGAGCAGTTCTTC.

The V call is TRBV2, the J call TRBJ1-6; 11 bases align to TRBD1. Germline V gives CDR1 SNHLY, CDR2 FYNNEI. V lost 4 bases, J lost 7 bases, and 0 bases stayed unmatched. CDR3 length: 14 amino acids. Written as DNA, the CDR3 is TGTGCCAGCAGTGGGGACAGGGGGAATTCACCCCTCCACTTT. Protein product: CASSGDRGNSPLHF.

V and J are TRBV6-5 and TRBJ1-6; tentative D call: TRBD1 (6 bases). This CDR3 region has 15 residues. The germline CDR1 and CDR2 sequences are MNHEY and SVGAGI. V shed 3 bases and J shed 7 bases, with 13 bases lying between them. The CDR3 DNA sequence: TGTGCCAGCAGTTATTCCGGGACACACAATTCACCCCTCCACTTT. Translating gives CASSYSGTHNSPLHF.

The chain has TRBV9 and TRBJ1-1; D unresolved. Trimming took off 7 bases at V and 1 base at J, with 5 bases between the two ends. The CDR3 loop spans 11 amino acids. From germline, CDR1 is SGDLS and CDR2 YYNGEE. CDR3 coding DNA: TGTGCCAGCGGCCGGAACACTGAAGCTTTCTTT. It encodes CASGRNTEAFF.

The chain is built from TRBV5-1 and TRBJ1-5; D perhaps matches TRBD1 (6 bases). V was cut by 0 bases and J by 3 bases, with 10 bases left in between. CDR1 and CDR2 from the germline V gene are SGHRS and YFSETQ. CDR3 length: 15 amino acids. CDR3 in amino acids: CASSLAGTLNQPQHF. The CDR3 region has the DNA TGCGCCAGCAGCTTGGCCGGGACACTCAATCAGCCCCAGCATTTT.

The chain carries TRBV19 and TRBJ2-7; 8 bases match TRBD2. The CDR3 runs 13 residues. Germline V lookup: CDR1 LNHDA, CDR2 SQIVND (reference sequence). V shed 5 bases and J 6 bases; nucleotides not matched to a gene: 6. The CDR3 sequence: CASSPGLEFEQYF. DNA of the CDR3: TGTGCCAGTAGTCCGGGACTAGAATTCGAGCAGTACTTC.

In nucleotides, the CDR3 is TGCGCCAGCAGGGAGACTGGTAGTGATCAGCCCCAGCATTTT. It is translated as CASRETGSDQPQHF. The J gene is TRBJ1-5, the V gene TRBV10-2; unclear D gene. This CDR3 is built from 14 residues. The V end was cut by 6 bases, the J end by 5 bases, with 14 bases between. Germline CDR1 is WSHSY and CDR2 is SAAADI.